This T cell receptor (beta chain) originates from a study of blood T cell repertoires in COVID-19. As for the study in general: Donors in the United States, Italy and Spain gave samples during acute or convalescent COVID-19. In each case, the material was cDNA or gDNA derived from T cells, B-cell-depleted T cells, or PBMCs.

Per the original methods: Amplification from reference gene primers served as the basis for estimated nucleated cell counts. The protocol was immunoSEQ multiplex PCR, while the TCRdb copy is restricted to in-frame clones and leaves out a portion. That table furnishes V, J and clone size, whereas the DNA furnished D and trimming. The table lists 140,000 to 150,000 clones, about four fifths of them singletons. Germline assignment: CDR1 SGHNT and CDR2 YYREEE (reference sequence). The CDR3 consists of 14 residues. Trimming took 6 bases from V and 5 from J, leaving 18 bases between them. The specimen sequenced was peripheral blood. J is TRBJ2-7 and V is TRBV5-4; D may be TRBD1 (6 bases). The clonotype originates from a man aged 65 to 79 who had recovered from COVID-19. The CDR3 sequence is CASNEDSSSDEQYF. The CDR3 bases are TGTGCCAGCAACGAGGACAGTTCCTCTGACGAGCAGTACTTC. The entire variable domain, with the rest obtained from reference TRBV5-4 and TRBJ2-7, is as follows: ETGVTQSPTHLIKTRGQQVTLRCSSQSGHNTVSWYQQALGQGPQFIFQYYREEENGRGNFPPRFSGLQFPNYSSELNVNALELDDSALYLCASNEDSSSDEQYFGPGTRLTVT.